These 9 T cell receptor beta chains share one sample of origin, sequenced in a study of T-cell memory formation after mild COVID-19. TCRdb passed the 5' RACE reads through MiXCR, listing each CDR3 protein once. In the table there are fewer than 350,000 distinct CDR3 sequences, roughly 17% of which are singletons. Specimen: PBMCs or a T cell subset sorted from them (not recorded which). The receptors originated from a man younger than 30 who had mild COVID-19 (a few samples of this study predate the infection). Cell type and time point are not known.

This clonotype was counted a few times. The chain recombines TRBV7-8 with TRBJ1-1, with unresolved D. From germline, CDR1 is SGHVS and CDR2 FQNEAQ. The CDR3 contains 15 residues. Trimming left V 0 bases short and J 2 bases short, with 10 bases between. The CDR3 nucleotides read TGTGCCAGCAGCTTAGCGGGGAAGGTTAACACTGAAGCTTTCTTT. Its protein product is CASSLAGKVNTEAFF.

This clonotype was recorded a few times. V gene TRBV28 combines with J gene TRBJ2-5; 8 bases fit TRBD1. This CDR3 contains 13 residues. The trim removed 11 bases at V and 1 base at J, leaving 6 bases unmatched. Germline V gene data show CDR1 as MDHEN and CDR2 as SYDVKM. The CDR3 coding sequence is TGTGCCCCCGGGGACAGGACCCAAGAGACCCAGTACTTC. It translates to CAPGDRTQETQYF.

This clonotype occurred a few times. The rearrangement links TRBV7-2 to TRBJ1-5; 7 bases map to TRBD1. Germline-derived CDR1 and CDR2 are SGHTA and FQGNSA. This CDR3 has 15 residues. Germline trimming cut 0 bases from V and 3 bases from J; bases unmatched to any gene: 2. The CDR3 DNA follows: TGTGCCAGCAGCTTAGCGGGACAGCACAATCAGCCCCAGCATTTT. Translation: CASSLAGQHNQPQHF.

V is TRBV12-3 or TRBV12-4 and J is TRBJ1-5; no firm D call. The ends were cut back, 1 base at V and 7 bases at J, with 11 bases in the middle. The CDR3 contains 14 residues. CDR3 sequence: CASSLDLPAQPQHF. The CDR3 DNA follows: TGTGCCAGCAGTTTAGACTTGCCGGCACAGCCCCAGCATTTT.

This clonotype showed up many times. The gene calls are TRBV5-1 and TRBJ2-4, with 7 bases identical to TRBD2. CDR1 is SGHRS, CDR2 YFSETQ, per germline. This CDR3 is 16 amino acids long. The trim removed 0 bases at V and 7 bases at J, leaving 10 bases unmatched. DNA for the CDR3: TGCGCCAGCAGCTTGGCCATTGGTCAGGGAGGGAACATTCAGTACTTC. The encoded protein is CASSLAIGQGGNIQYF.

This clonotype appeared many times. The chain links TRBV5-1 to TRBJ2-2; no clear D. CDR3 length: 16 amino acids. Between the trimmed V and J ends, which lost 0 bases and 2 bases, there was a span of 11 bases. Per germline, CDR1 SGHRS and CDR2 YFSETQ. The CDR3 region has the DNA TGCGCCAGCAGCTTGGGCAGGATTCCTAACACCGGGGAGCTGTTTTTT. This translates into CASSLGRIPNTGELFF.

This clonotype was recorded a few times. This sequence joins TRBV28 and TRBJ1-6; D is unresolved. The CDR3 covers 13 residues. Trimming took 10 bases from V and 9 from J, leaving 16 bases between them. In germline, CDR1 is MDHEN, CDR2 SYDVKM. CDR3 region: CATTSVRGSPLHF. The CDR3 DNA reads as TGTGCCACCACGTCTGTAAGAGGTTCACCCCTCCACTTT.

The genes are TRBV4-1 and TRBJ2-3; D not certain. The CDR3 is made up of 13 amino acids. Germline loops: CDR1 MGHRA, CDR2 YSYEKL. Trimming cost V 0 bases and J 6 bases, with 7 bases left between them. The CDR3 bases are TGCGCCAGCAGCCAAGACCCAGTCGATACGCAGTATTTT. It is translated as CASSQDPVDTQYF.

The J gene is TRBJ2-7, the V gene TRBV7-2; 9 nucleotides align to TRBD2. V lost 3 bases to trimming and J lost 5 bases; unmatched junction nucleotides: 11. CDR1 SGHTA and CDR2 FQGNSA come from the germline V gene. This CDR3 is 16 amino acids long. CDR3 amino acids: CASSFWAGGPPNEQYV. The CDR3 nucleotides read TGTGCCAGCAGCTTCTGGGCGGGGGGGCCTCCTAACGAGCAGTACGTC.